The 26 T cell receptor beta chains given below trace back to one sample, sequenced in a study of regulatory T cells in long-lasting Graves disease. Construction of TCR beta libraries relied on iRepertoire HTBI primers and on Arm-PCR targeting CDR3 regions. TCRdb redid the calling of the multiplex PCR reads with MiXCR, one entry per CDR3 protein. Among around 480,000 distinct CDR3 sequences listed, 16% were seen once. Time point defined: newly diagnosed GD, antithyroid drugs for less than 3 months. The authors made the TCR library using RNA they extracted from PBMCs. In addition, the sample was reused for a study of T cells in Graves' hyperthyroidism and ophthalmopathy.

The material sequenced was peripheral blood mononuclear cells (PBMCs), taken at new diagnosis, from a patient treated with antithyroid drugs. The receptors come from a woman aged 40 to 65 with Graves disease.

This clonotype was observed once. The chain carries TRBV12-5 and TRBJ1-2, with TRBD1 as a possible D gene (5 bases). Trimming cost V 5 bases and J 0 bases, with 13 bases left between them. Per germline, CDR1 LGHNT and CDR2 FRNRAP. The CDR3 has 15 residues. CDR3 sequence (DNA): TGTGCTAGTGGTCCGGACCGGGGGGCTAACTATGGCTACACCTTC. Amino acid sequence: CASGPDRGANYGYTF.

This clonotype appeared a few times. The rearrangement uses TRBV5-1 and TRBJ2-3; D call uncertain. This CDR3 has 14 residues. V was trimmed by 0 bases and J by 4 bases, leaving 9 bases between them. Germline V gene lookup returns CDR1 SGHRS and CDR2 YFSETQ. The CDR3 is CASSLDVGPDTQYF. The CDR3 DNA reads TGCGCCAGCAGCTTGGATGTGGGCCCAGATACGCAGTATTTT.

For the CDR3, the DNA is TGTGCCAGCAAGTCGGGGATCTCCTACGAGCAGTACTTC. This sequence encodes CASKSGISYEQYF. The genes are TRBV28 and TRBJ2-7; a weak D match, TRBD2 (5 bases). In germline, CDR1 is MDHEN, CDR2 SYDVKM. This CDR3 contains 13 residues. V gave up 7 bases and J gave up 0 bases, with 10 bases separating them.

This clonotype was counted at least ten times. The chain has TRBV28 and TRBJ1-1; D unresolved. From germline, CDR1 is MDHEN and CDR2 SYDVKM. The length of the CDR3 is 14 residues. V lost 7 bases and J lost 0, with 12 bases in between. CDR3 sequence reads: CASTPWQLNTEAFF. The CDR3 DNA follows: TGTGCCAGCACCCCCTGGCAGCTGAACACTGAAGCTTTCTTT.

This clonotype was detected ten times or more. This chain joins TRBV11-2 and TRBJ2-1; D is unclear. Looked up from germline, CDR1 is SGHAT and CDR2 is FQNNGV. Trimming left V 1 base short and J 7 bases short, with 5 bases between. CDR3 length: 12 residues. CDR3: CASSLGANEQFF. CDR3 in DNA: TGTGCCAGCAGCTTAGGCGCGAATGAGCAGTTCTTC.

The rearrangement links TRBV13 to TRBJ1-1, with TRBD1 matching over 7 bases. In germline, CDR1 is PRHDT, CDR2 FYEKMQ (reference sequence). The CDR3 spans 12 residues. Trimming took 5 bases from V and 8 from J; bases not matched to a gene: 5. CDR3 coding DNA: TGTGCCAGCAGCCGACAGGGCAGGGAAGCTTTCTTT. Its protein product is CASSRQGREAFF.

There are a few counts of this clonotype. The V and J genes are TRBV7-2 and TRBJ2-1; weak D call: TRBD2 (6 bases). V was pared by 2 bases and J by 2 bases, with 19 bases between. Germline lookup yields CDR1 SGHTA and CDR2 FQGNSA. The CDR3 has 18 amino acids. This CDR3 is CASSLQTGTSWPYNEQFF. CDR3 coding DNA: TGTGCCAGCAGCTTACAGACGGGTACTAGCTGGCCCTACAATGAGCAGTTCTTC.

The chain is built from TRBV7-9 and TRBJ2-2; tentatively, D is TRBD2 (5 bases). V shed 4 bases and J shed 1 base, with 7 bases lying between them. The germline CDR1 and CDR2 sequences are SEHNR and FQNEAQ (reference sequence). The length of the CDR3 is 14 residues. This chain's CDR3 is CASSWTQNTGELFF. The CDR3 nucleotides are TGTGCCAGCAGCTGGACTCAGAACACCGGGGAGCTGTTTTTT.

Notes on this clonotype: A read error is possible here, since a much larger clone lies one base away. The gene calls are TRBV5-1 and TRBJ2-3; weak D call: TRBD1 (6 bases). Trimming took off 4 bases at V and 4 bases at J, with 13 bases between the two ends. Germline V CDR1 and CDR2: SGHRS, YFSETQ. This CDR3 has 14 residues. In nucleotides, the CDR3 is TGCGCCAGCAGCCGGGACACGAACGCAGATACGCAGTATTTT. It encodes CASSRDTNADTQYF. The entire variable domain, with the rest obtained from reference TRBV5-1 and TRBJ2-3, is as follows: KAGVTQTPRYLIKTRGQQVTLSCSPISGHRSVSWYQQTPGQGLQFLFEYFSETQRNKGNFPGRFSGRQFSNSRSEMNVSTLELGDSALYLCASSRDTNADTQYFGPGTRLTVL.

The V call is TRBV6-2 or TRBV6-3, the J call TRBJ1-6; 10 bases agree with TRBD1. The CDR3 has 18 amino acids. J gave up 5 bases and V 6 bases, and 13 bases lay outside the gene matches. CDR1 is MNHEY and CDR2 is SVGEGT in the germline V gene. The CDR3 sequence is CASRPGTGVWANNSPLHF. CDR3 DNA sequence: TGTGCCAGCAGACCCGGGACAGGGGTTTGGGCCAATAATTCACCCCTCCACTTT.

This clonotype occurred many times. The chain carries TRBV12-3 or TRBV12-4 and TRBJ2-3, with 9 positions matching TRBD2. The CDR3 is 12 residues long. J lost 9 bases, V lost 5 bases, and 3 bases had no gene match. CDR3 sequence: CASSVTSGTQYF. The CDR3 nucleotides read TGTGCCAGCAGTGTCACTAGCGGGACGCAGTATTTT.

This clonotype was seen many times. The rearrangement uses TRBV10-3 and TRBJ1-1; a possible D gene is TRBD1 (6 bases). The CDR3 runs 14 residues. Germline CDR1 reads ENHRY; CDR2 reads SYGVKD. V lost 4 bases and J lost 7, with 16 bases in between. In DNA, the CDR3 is TGTGCCATCAGTGGGGGGGCGATGGCCTTTGAAGCTTTCTTT. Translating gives CAISGGAMAFEAFF.

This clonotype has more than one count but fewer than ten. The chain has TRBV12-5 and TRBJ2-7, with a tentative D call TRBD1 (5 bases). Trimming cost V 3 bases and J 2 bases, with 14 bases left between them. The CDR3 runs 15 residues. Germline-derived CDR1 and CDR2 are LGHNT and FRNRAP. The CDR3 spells CASGLGGRAAYEQYF. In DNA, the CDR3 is TGTGCTAGTGGTTTAGGCGGCAGGGCCGCCTACGAGCAGTACTTC.

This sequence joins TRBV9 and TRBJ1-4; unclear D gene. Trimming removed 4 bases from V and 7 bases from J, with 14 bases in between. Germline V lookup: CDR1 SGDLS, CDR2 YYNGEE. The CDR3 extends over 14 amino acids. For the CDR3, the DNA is TGTGCCAGCAGCACGACCATCAAGGGTGAAAAACTGTTTTTT. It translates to CASSTTIKGEKLFF.

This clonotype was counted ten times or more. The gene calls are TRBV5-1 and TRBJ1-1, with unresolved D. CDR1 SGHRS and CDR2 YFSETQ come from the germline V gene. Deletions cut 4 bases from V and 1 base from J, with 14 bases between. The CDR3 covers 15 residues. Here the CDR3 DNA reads TGCGCCAGCAGCCTGAGGGCCATCGGGAACACTGAAGCTTTCTTT. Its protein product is CASSLRAIGNTEAFF.

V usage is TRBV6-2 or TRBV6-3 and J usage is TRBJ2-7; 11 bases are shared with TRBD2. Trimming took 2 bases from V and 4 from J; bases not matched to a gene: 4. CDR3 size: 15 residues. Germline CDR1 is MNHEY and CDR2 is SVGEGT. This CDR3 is CASSYGASGGYEQYF. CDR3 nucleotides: TGTGCCAGCAGTTACGGGGCTAGCGGGGGGTACGAGCAGTACTTC.

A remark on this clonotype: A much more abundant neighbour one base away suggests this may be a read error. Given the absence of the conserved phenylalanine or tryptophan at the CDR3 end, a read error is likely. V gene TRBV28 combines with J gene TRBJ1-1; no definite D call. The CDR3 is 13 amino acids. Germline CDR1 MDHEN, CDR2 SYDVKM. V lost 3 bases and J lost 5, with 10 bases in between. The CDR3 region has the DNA TGTGCCAGCAGTTTCCGGACGACGACTGAAGCTTTCCTT. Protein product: CASSFRTTTEAFL.

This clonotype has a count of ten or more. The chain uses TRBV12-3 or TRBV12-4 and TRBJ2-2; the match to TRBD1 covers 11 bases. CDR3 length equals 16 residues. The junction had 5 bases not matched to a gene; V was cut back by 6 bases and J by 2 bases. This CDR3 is CASSLGTGGNTGELFF. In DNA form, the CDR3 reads TGTGCCAGCAGCTTGGGGACAGGGGGAAACACCGGGGAGCTGTTTTTT.

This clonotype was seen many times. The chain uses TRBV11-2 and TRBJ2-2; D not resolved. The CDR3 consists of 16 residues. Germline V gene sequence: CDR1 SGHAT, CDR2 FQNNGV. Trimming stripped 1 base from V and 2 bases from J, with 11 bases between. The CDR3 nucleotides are TGTGCCAGCAGCTTAGGAAGTCTCCTCAACACCGGGGAGCTGTTTTTT. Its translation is CASSLGSLLNTGELFF. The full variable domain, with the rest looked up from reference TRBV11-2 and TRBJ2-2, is EAGVAQSPRYKIIEKRQSVAFWCNPISGHATLYWYQQILGQGPKLLIQFQNNGVVDDSQLPKDRFSAERLKGVDSTLKIQPAKLEDSAVYLCASSLGSLLNTGELFFGEGSRLTVL.

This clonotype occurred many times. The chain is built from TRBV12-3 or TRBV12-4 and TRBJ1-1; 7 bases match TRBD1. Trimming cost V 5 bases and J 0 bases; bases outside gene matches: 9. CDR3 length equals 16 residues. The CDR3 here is CASSPTMTGLNTEAFF. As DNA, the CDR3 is TGTGCCAGCAGTCCTACCATGACAGGGTTGAACACTGAAGCTTTCTTT.

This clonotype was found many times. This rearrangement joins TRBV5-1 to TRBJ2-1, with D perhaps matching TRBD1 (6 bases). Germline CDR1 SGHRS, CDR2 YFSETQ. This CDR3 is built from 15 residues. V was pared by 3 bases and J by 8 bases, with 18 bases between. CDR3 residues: CASSSLVAGDDEQFF. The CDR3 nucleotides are TGCGCCAGCAGCTCCCTGGTGGCAGGGGACGATGAGCAGTTCTTC. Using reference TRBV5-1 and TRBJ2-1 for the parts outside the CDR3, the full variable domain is KAGVTQTPRYLIKTRGQQVTLSCSPISGHRSVSWYQQTPGQGLQFLFEYFSETQRNKGNFPGRFSGRQFSNSRSEMNVSTLELGDSALYLCASSSLVAGDDEQFFGPGTRLTVL.

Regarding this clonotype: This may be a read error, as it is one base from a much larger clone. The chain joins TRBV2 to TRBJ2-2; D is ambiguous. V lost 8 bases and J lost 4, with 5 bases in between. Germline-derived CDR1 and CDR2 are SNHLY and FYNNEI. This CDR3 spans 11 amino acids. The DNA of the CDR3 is TGTGCCAGCGGGGTCACCGGGGAGCTGTTTTTT. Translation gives CASGVTGELFF.

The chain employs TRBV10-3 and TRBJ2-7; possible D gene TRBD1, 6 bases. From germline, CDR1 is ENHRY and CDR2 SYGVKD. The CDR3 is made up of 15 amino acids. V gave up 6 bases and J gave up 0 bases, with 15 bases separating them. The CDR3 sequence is CAIRDSGDSSYEQYF. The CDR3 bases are TGTGCCATCAGGGATTCAGGGGATAGCTCCTACGAGCAGTACTTC.

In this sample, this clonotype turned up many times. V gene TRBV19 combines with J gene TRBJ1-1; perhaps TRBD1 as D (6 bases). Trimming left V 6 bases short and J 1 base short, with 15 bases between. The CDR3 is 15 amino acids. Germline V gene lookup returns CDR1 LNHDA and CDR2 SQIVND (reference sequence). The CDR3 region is CASSYTDRQNTEAFF. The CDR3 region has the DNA TGTGCCAGTAGCTATACCGACAGGCAGAACACTGAAGCTTTCTTT.

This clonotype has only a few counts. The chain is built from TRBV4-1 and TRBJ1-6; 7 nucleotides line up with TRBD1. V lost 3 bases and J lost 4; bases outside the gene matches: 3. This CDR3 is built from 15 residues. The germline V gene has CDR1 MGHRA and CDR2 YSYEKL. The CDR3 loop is CASSQTGLYNSPLHF. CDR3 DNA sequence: TGCGCCAGCAGCCAGACAGGGCTTTATAATTCACCCCTCCACTTT.

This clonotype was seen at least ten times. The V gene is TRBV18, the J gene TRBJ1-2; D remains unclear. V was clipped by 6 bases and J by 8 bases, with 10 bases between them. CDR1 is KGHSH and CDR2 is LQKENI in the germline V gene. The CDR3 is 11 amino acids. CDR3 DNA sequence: TGTGCCAGCTCCCCCGCGGAAGGCTACACCTTC. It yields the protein CASSPAEGYTF.